The rows below give T cell receptor beta chains drawn from one sample of a study of blood T cell repertoires in COVID-19. Using immunoSEQ multiplex PCR, the repertoire was profiled, and TCRdb retains in-frame clones only, with some absent. Here the sample spans about 64,000 clones, roughly 88% being singletons. The sequenced sample consisted of peripheral blood. These receptors came from a woman in her fifties or sixties with acute or convalescent COVID-19. The CDR3 runs from the conserved cysteine through the conserved F or W. The D gene is left open where the match is weak. Rows may omit the clone size; those that give it use once, few, many or a size class.

size,D,J,V,CDR3,DNA
few,-,TRBJ1-6,TRBV19,CASSMGVASLNSPLHF,TGTGCCAGTAGTATGGGAGTTGCTTCCCTCAATTCACCCCTCCACTTT
once,TRBD1,TRBJ1-1,TRBV6-5,CASSSGGSGNTEAFF,TGTGCCAGCTCTTCAGGGGGCTCGGGGAACACTGAAGCTTTCTTT
once,-,TRBJ1-2,TRBV12-3/TRBV12-4,CASSSVQYYGHTF,TGTGCCAGCAGCTCTGTCCAGTACTATGGCCACACCTTC
-,-,TRBJ1-5,TRBV24-1,CATSDSQGSQPQHF,TGTGCCACCAGTGATTCACAGGGAAGTCAGCCCCAGCATTTT
-,-,TRBJ1-2,TRBV7-9,CASSLGPGNNYGYTF,TGTGCCAGCAGCTTAGGCCCAGGAAATAACTATGGCTACACCTTC
-,TRBD2,TRBJ2-1,TRBV2,CASRTSGGAKEQFF,TGTGCCAGCAGAACTAGCGGGGGGGCCAAAGAGCAGTTCTTC
-,-,TRBJ2-3,TRBV6-4,CASSVGALAPTDTQYF,TGTGCCAGCAGTGTTGGGGCACTAGCCCCGACAGATACGCAGTATTTT
-,-,TRBJ2-3,TRBV7-9,CASSSSQGTDTQYF,TGTGCCAGCAGCTCCTCACAGGGCACAGATACGCAGTATTTT
-,-,TRBJ1-1,TRBV2,CARAINTEAFF,TGTGCCAGGGCCATTAACACTGAAGCTTTCTTT
-,-,TRBJ2-7,TRBV5-4,CASSPPGMNYEQYF,TGTGCCAGCAGCCCCCCGGGGATGAACTACGAGCAGTACTTC